These T cell receptor beta chains were read from a single sample in a study of T-cell reconstitution after alpha-beta-depleted transplantation in children. TCRdb re-called the PCR reads with MiXCR, one entry per CDR3 protein. Counted here are roughly 280,000 distinct CDR3 sequences, 9.5% to 13% occurring once; the ten biggest clones make up 20% to 30%. The specimen comprised peripheral blood, sampled 180 days after TCRalphabeta/CD19-depleted stem cell transplant. These receptors all stem from a male patient aged 2-15 years who had a stem cell transplant for chronic granulomatous disease, so the T cells may come from the graft donor. The CDR3 runs from the conserved cysteine through the conserved F or W. The D gene is left open where the match is weak. Part of the rows lack a size; the others show once, few, many or a class for expanded clones.

many | TRBJ2-5 | TRBD2 | 15 | TRBV20-1 | TGCAGTGCTAGAGATGCGTCTAGCGGGGTGGAGACCCAGTACTTC | CSARDASSGVETQYF
- | TRBJ1-5 | TRBD1 | 14 | TRBV19 | TGTGCCAGTAGCCTTCCGGGACAGGGTCAGCCCCAGCATTTT | CASSLPGQGQPQHF
many | TRBJ2-7 | TRBD2 | 15 | TRBV29-1 | TGCAGCGTTGAAGTGGCGGGAGGAACCTCCTACGAGCAGTACTTC | CSVEVAGGTSYEQYF
many | TRBJ2-3 | TRBD1 | 16 | TRBV11-2 | TGTGCCAGCAGCTTCCCACGCGGGACAGGGACAGATACGCAGTATTTT | CASSFPRGTGTDTQYF
- | TRBJ2-3 | - | 14 | TRBV20-1 | TGCAGTGCTACCAGGTTGGGAGACACAGATACGCAGTATTTT | CSATRLGDTDTQYF
many | TRBJ2-6 | - | 14 | TRBV12-3/TRBV12-4 | TGTGCCAGCATTTACGCTACTGGGGCCAACGTCCTGACTTTC | CASIYATGANVLTF
many | TRBJ2-1 | - | 13 | TRBV6-5 | TGTGCCAGCAGTTACTTCAGGGGTAATGAGCAGTTCTTC | CASSYFRGNEQFF
many | TRBJ2-7 | - | 11 | TRBV6-1 | TGTGCCAGCAACAGGGGAGCGGGGAAGTACTTC | CASNRGAGKYF
many | TRBJ2-5 | - | 13 | TRBV12-3/TRBV12-4 | TGTGCCAGCAGTTTTAGTCAGCAAGAGACCCAGTACTTC | CASSFSQQETQYF
many | TRBJ2-6 | - | 13 | TRBV20-1 | TGCAGTGCTAGTCCCTCTGGGGCCAACGTCCTGACTTTC | CSASPSGANVLTF
- | TRBJ2-2 | - | 18 | TRBV15 | TGTGCCACCAGCAGAACTGTGGGAGTTATTCGTAGCACCGGGGAGCTGTTTTTT | CATSRTVGVIRSTGELFF
many | TRBJ2-1 | - | 13 | TRBV29-1 | TGCAGCGTTGAACCGGGGTGGGCAAATGAGCAGTTCTTC | CSVEPGWANEQFF
many | TRBJ1-6 | - | 14 | TRBV20-1 | TGCAGTGCTAGCCCCACTCAAAATGAATCACCCCTCCACTTT | CSASPTQNESPLHF
many | TRBJ2-3 | - | 13 | TRBV7-6 | TGTGCCAGCAGCTCTCCGGGGCGGGGAGGGCAGTATTTT | CASSSPGRGGQYF
many | TRBJ2-5 | TRBD2 | 15 | TRBV7-2 | TGTGCCAGCAGCTTCGTTAGCGGGGGACAAGAGACCCAGTACTTC | CASSFVSGGQETQYF
many | TRBJ1-1 | TRBD1 | 13 | TRBV6-2/TRBV6-3 | TGTGCCAGCTCGACAGGGTGGAACACTGAAGCTTTCTTT | CASSTGWNTEAFF
- | TRBJ2-1 | - | 19 | TRBV19 | TGTGCCAGTAGCCCCCGGGGAGACAGAGTTCTAACCTCCTACAATGAGCAGTTCTTC | CASSPRGDRVLTSYNEQFF
many | TRBJ2-5 | TRBD1 | 16 | TRBV29-1 | TGCAGCGCCAAATCCGGGACAGGGGGCAAGGAGGAGACCCAGTACTTC | CSAKSGTGGKEETQYF
many | TRBJ1-5 | TRBD1 | 16 | TRBV4-1 | TGCGCCAGCAGCCAAACGGCTACAGGGGTTACTCAGCCCCAGCATTTT | CASSQTATGVTQPQHF
many | TRBJ2-7 | TRBD2 | 15 | TRBV7-3 | TGTGCCAGCAGCTTAAAGCGGGAGGGCCCCTACGAGCAGTACTTC | CASSLKREGPYEQYF
many | TRBJ2-3 | - | 11 | TRBV28 | TGTGCCAGCGCCAACCGAGATACGCAGTATTTT | CASANRDTQYF
- | TRBJ2-2 | TRBD2 | 16 | TRBV7-3 | TGTGCCAGCAGCCTAATGACTAGCCCCATAGGCGGGGAGCTGTTTTTT | CASSLMTSPIGGELFF
many | TRBJ2-4 | - | 17 | TRBV28 | TGTGCCAGCAGTTCAAGCGCAAAGGTTCTAGCCAAAAACATTCAGTACTTC | CASSSSAKVLAKNIQYF
many | TRBJ2-1 | - | 12 | TRBV5-1 | TGCGCCAGCAGCCAGTTCTACAATGAGCAGTTCTTC | CASSQFYNEQFF
many | TRBJ1-2 | - | 12 | TRBV12-3/TRBV12-4 | TGTGCCAGCAGGCCGGGTTACTATGGCTACACCTTC | CASRPGYYGYTF
many | TRBJ2-7 | - | 17 | TRBV20-1 | TGCAGTGCCAATCACAGACCCCCCATACGTAGTGACTACGAGCAGTACTTC | CSANHRPPIRSDYEQYF
many | TRBJ2-2 | - | 16 | TRBV25-1 | TGTGCCAGCAGTGTCCGACGGGGAGGCGGCACCGGGGAGCTGTTTTTT | CASSVRRGGGTGELFF
many | TRBJ2-5 | - | 14 | TRBV12-3/TRBV12-4 | TGTGCCAGCAGTTTAGTGGGGTACCAAGAGACCCAGTACTTC | CASSLVGYQETQYF
few | TRBJ2-5 | - | 16 | TRBV28 | TGTGCCAGCAGTTTATCCCAGAGACAGTATGGAGAGACCCAGTACTTC | CASSLSQRQYGETQYF
many | TRBJ1-1 | - | 14 | TRBV20-1 | TGCAGTGCTAGAGATTGGCGGGGGTCCACTGAAGCTTTCTTT | CSARDWRGSTEAFF
many | TRBJ1-4 | - | 15 | TRBV6-5 | TGTGCCAGCAGTTATGTGAAGGGGAGGATTGAAAAACTGTTTTTT | CASSYVKGRIEKLFF
- | TRBJ2-1 | TRBD2 | 16 | TRBV27 | TGTGCCGGGATCACAGGAGGGGGACTAGCGGGGGACGAGCAGTTCTTC | CAGITGGGLAGDEQFF
- | TRBJ1-2 | TRBD1 | 16 | TRBV12-3/TRBV12-4 | TGTGCCAGCAGTTTACCAGACAGGGGGCGCGTCTATGGCTACACCTTC | CASSLPDRGRVYGYTF
- | TRBJ2-3 | TRBD1 | 16 | TRBV6-1 | TGTGCCAGCAGAAACCGCCAGGGGGCGCGCACAGATACGCAGTATTTT | CASRNRQGARTDTQYF
many | TRBJ1-5 | - | 16 | TRBV6-5 | TGTGCCAGCACACCCTCCCAAGGGCGCAGGATTCAGCCCCAGCATTTT | CASTPSQGRRIQPQHF
many | TRBJ2-5 | - | 16 | TRBV5-1 | TGCGCCAGCAGCTTGAGACCGGGGGGCCTACAAGAGACCCAGTACTTC | CASSLRPGGLQETQYF
many | TRBJ1-2 | - | 14 | TRBV29-1 | TGCAGCGTTGAAGCTCGCAGAGCGAACTATGGCTACACCTTC | CSVEARRANYGYTF
- | TRBJ2-5 | TRBD2 | 20 | TRBV5-1 | TGCGCCAGCAGCTACAGCCACCAAAGGACTAGCGGGGGACTCCAAGAGACCCAGTACTTC | CASSYSHQRTSGGLQETQYF
many | TRBJ2-5 | TRBD2 | 16 | TRBV20-1 | TGCAGTGCTAGAGATAAGGCGGGGGGGTTAGCAGGGACCCAGTACTTC | CSARDKAGGLAGTQYF
many | TRBJ2-7 | - | 16 | TRBV14 | TGTGCCAGCAGCCAAGAAGTAGGCAGGAGCCTCTACGAGCAGTACTTC | CASSQEVGRSLYEQYF